These T cell receptor beta chains were read from a single sample in a study of blood T cells in healthy people across ages. TCRdb reprocessed the 5' RACE reads with MiXCR, giving one entry per CDR3 protein. Among hundreds of thousands of distinct CDR3 sequences, about half were seen once, and the ten largest hold about a third. The sequenced sample consisted of blood. The receptors shown here come from an older woman in good health. Both conserved end residues are part of each CDR3. The D gene is left open where the match is weak. Rows may omit the clone size; those that give it use once, few, many or a size class.

TGTGCCAGCAGTTACCAAACAAGGGGTGAAGCTTTCTTT CASSYQTRGEAFF TRBV6-5 NA 13 NA TRBJ1-1
TGTGCCAGCATGGAATCATTCCGGGGGCAGGATGAGCAGTTCTTC CASMESFRGQDEQFF TRBV11-2 NA 15 NA TRBJ2-1
TGCGCCAGCAGCTTAGGCGATGACACTGAAGCTTTCTTT CASSLGDDTEAFF TRBV5-1 NA 13 NA TRBJ1-1
TGTGCCAGCAGCCAGACAGGGGGCAAAAACGAGCAGTACTTC CASSQTGGKNEQYF TRBV7-9 TRBD1 14 few TRBJ2-7
TGTGCCAGCTCACCCACAGTCAATGAGCAGTTCTTC CASSPTVNEQFF TRBV18 NA 12 NA TRBJ2-1
TGCAGCGGAGGGACAGGGTTAAACACTGAAGCTTTCTTT CSGGTGLNTEAFF TRBV29-1 TRBD1 13 once TRBJ1-1
TGTGCCAGCAGCCCCGGGGCTGAAGGTGTAGCCAAAAACATTCAGTACTTC CASSPGAEGVAKNIQYF TRBV7-9 NA 17 NA TRBJ2-4
TGCGCCAGCAGCTTGGAATGGGGGGAAGAGACCCAGTACTTC CASSLEWGEETQYF TRBV5-1 NA 14 NA TRBJ2-5
TGCGCCAGCAGCCAAGAGGTCTTAGAGGGGTACAATGAGCAGTTCTTC CASSQEVLEGYNEQFF TRBV4-1 NA 16 NA TRBJ2-1
TGTGCCAGCAGCTATAAGGCGGCCGGGGGGACTGAAGCTTTCTTT CASSYKAAGGTEAFF TRBV7-2 NA 15 NA TRBJ1-1
TGTGCCAGCAGCTCGGGGTTTACAGGGCCGGATCAGCCCCAGCATTTT CASSSGFTGPDQPQHF TRBV5-6 NA 16 NA TRBJ1-5
TGTGCCGCCTCACCGGGGGGGACGGAATACCAAGAGACCCAGTACTTC CAASPGGTEYQETQYF TRBV24-1 TRBD2 16 NA TRBJ2-5
TGTGCCAGCAGTGAAAATAAACGGGAGGGCCGTCAAAGCTACGAGCAGTACTTC CASSENKREGRQSYEQYF TRBV25-1 TRBD2 18 few TRBJ2-7
TGTGCCAGCAGTCGACTAGCGGGAGGGCTCTACAATGAGCAGTACTTC CASSRLAGGLYNEQYF TRBV28 TRBD2 16 NA TRBJ2-7
TGTGCCAGCTCGCCACTGGCCCCCAGCTCCTACGAGCAGTACTTC CASSPLAPSSYEQYF TRBV18 NA 15 NA TRBJ2-7
TGTGCCAGCAGTTTACCGGGACGGACCAATCAGCCCCAGCATTTT CASSLPGRTNQPQHF TRBV12-3/TRBV12-4 NA 15 NA TRBJ1-5
TGCAGCGTTGAAGGTCGGACTAGTTCCTACAATGAGCAGTACTTC CSVEGRTSSYNEQYF TRBV29-1 TRBD2 15 NA TRBJ2-7
TGTGCCAGCACCCCTCAGGCAGTGGCCGAAAACTATGGCTACACCTTC CASTPQAVAENYGYTF TRBV27 NA 16 NA TRBJ1-2
TGTGCCAGCAGCCAAGTTGGACAGCCGCCGGACAATGAGCAGTTCTTC CASSQVGQPPDNEQFF TRBV3-1 NA 16 NA TRBJ2-1
TGTGCCAGCAGTTTCACCCTCGGACAGGGGGAGAACACCGGGGAGCTGTTTTTT CASSFTLGQGENTGELFF TRBV28 TRBD1 18 few TRBJ2-2